This entry lists 18 T cell receptor beta chains sequenced from one sample in a study of blood T cell repertoires in COVID-19 (dated by TCRdb to about 2020). Libraries were built with the immunoSEQ multiplex PCR assay. Imported from immuneACCESS, the table was reduced by TCRdb to in-frame sequences with V and J called. These copies leave out some clones; in studies compared against another copy, an unresolved V gene accounts for under half, and the cause of the remainder is not known. In this sample the table shows about 370,000 clones, roughly nine tenths of which occur a single time. The ten most abundant clones make up approximately 3% of the sample. Source material: peripheral blood. The origin of the receptors is a woman aged 25 to 39 with COVID-19, enrolled during active disease.

This clone occurred a few times. The chain carries TRBV4-3 and TRBJ2-1, with no clear D. Trimming removed 5 bases from V and 2 bases from J, with 13 bases in between. This CDR3 contains 15 residues. Looked up from germline, CDR1 is LGHNA and CDR2 is YSLEER. The CDR3 loop reads CASSSSGKPYNEQFF. Here the CDR3 DNA reads TGCGCCAGCAGCTCCTCAGGAAAGCCCTACAATGAGCAGTTCTTC.

This CDR3 is CAWSVRTGLYGYTF. The CDR3 DNA follows: TGTGCCTGGAGTGTACGGACAGGGCTATATGGCTACACCTTC. The J gene is TRBJ1-2, the V gene TRBV30, with 8 bases that match TRBD1. V dropped 0 bases and J dropped 5; count of bases not matched to a gene: 5. The CDR3 consists of 14 residues. Germline CDR1 reads GTSNPN; CDR2 reads SVGIG (reference sequence).

The rearrangement joins TRBV11-2 to TRBJ2-3; D may be TRBD2 (7 bases). Trimming removed 2 bases at V and 5 bases at J, with 14 bases between. CDR1 is SGHAT and CDR2 is FQNNGV in the germline V gene. The CDR3 runs 15 residues. This CDR3 is CASSLRGGRRDTQYF. The CDR3 DNA reads TGTGCCAGCAGCTTAAGGGGGGGCCGGCGAGATACGCAGTATTTT. The full variable domain, its missing parts supplied by reference TRBV11-2 and TRBJ2-3, is EAGVAQSPRYKIIEKRQSVAFWCNPISGHATLYWYQQILGQGPKLLIQFQNNGVVDDSQLPKDRFSAERLKGVDSTLKIQPAKLEDSAVYLCASSLRGGRRDTQYFGPGTRLTVL.

This clone appeared a single time. The chain employs TRBV9 and TRBJ2-3, with a weak D call TRBD2 (5 bases). This CDR3 region has 13 residues. The germline gives CDR1 SGDLS, CDR2 YYNGEE. V lost 4 bases, J lost 3 bases, and 9 bases lay in between. CDR3 nucleotides: TGTGCCAGCAGCACCGGACTGACAGATACGCAGTATTTT. Amino acid sequence: CASSTGLTDTQYF.

The rearrangement joins TRBV10-1 to TRBJ2-3; 10 bases are shared with TRBD2. Germline assignment: CDR1 WNHNN and CDR2 SYGVQD (reference sequence). The CDR3 is 15 residues long. The trim removed 2 bases at V and 4 bases at J, leaving 3 bases unmatched. The CDR3 DNA sequence: TGCGCCAGCAGTGAGGGACTAGCGGTAGCAGATACGCAGTATTTT. Protein: CASSEGLAVADTQYF.

The chain combines TRBV28 with TRBJ2-1; 10 nucleotides agree with TRBD1. The V gene's germline CDR1 is MDHEN and CDR2 SYDVKM. The CDR3 sequence is 19 residues long. V trimming: 2 bases; J trimming: 5 bases; junction bases outside the gene matches: 15. The CDR3 DNA sequence: TGTGCCAGCAGTTTAAACCCCAGACAGGGGGCGGGGGGCAACAATGAGCAGTTCTTC. This encodes CASSLNPRQGAGGNNEQFF.

This chain connects TRBV29-1 to TRBJ2-1; a weak D match, TRBD2 (5 bases). The CDR3 spans 14 residues. V was cut by 4 bases and J by 0 bases, with 10 bases left in between. CDR1 SQVTM and CDR2 ANQGSEA come from the germline V gene. The CDR3 coding sequence is TGCAGCGTTGCGGGGAGAATCTCCTACAATGAGCAGTTCTTC. Its protein is CSVAGRISYNEQFF.

The V gene is TRBV7-9, the J gene TRBJ2-3, with 7 bases matching TRBD1. Germline trimming cut 1 base from V and 14 bases from J; bases unmatched to any gene: 9. The V gene's germline CDR1 is SEHNR and CDR2 FQNEAQ (reference sequence). CDR3 length equals 13 residues. The chain's CDR3 is CASSLGGTDRLYF. In DNA form, the CDR3 reads TGTGCCAGCAGCTTAGGGGGGACAGATCGTTTGTATTTT.

V usage is TRBV6-5 and J usage is TRBJ2-2; 8 bases are shared with TRBD1. The V gene end was trimmed by 6 bases and the J gene end by 5 bases; junction bases not matched to a gene: 5. CDR3 length: 14 residues. Germline values: CDR1 MNHEY, CDR2 SVGAGI. CDR3: CASSGQGVTGELFF. In DNA form, the CDR3 reads TGTGCCAGCAGCGGACAGGGTGTAACCGGGGAGCTGTTTTTT.

The chain has TRBV5-1 and TRBJ2-5; D possibly corresponds to TRBD1 (7 bases). Germline V gives CDR1 SGHRS, CDR2 YFSETQ. V dropped 7 bases and J dropped 4 bases, with 17 bases sitting between them. The CDR3 is 14 residues long. This chain's CDR3 is CASYQGGFLETQYF. As DNA, the CDR3 is TGCGCCAGCTACCAGGGGGGTTTCCTAGAGACCCAGTACTTC.

V and J are TRBV28 and TRBJ1-1; the match to TRBD1 covers 10 bases. The junction had 11 bases not matched to a gene; V was cut back by 3 bases and J by 7 bases. Germline CDR1 and CDR2: MDHEN and SYDVKM. This CDR3 has 16 amino acids. As DNA, the CDR3 is TGTGCCAGCAGTTTGGGGGGGACAGGGGACTGGGGTGAAGCTTTCTTT. Protein product: CASSLGGTGDWGEAFF.

This clone was observed a single time. This chain connects TRBV6-5 to TRBJ2-3, with 9 positions matching TRBD2. The CDR3 has 14 residues. Germline V CDR1 and CDR2: MNHEY, SVGAGI. The ends lost 8 bases at V and 4 bases at J; junction bases unmatched: 7. The CDR3, as DNA: TGTGCCAGCCGGGCGGGGGGGCCTGCAGATACGCAGTATTTT. This codes for CASRAGGPADTQYF.

As to this clone: At one end the junction does not follow the germline gene, possibly because of a read error. The chain uses TRBV28 and TRBJ1-5; D not certain. The CDR3 is 15 residues long. Germline-derived CDR1 and CDR2 are MDHEN and SYDVKM. This chain's CDR3 is CASSFGGLPAQLQHF. CDR3 DNA: TGTGCCAGCAGTTTTGGTGGGCTCCCCGCGCAGCTCCAGCATTTT.

The CDR3 bases are TGTGCCAGCAGTTCCGACAGGGCCTATGGCTACACCTTC. Protein: CASSSDRAYGYTF. The rearrangement uses TRBV28 and TRBJ1-2; 7 bases are a match to TRBD1. The V gene's germline CDR1 is MDHEN and CDR2 SYDVKM. The junction had 3 bases not matched to a gene; V was cut back by 4 bases and J by 4 bases. The CDR3 has 13 residues.

This rearrangement joins TRBV6-2 or TRBV6-3 to TRBJ2-1; D might be TRBD1 (5 bases). Germline V gene sequence: CDR1 MNHEY, CDR2 SVGEGT. Trimming cost V 2 bases and J 3 bases, with 11 bases left between them. The CDR3 has 15 residues. The CDR3 loop is CASSYGAGNYNEQFF. The CDR3 DNA reads as TGTGCCAGCAGTTACGGGGCAGGGAACTACAATGAGCAGTTCTTC.

This rearrangement joins TRBV5-1 to TRBJ2-5; D is undetermined. V dropped 0 bases and J dropped 3 bases, with 12 bases sitting between them. The CDR3 runs 15 residues. In germline, CDR1 is SGHRS, CDR2 YFSETQ. CDR3 residues: CASSLGGNWEETQYF. The CDR3 region has the DNA TGCGCCAGCAGCTTGGGAGGTAATTGGGAAGAGACCCAGTACTTC.

A note on this clone: The sample contains more than one DNA sequence encoding this CDR3. The chain combines TRBV19 with TRBJ1-5; weak D call: TRBD1 (5 bases). From germline, CDR1 is LNHDA and CDR2 SQIVND (reference sequence). V was clipped by 5 bases and J by 2 bases, with 10 bases between them. This CDR3 contains 14 residues. The CDR3 loop is CASSGQGGNQPQHF. For the CDR3, the DNA is TGTGCCAGTAGTGGGCAGGGTGGCAATCAGCCCCAGCATTTT.

This clone was counted between two and nine times. The gene calls are TRBV11-2 and TRBJ1-1, with D possibly matching TRBD1 (5 bases). V lost 7 bases, J lost 6 bases, and 21 bases lay in between. The CDR3 has 15 amino acids. The germline CDR1 and CDR2 sequences are SGHAT and FQNNGV. CDR3 sequence (DNA): TGTGCCAGCACCTTGGCATTGACAGATTCGGCTGAAGCTTTCTTT. Its translation is CASTLALTDSAEAFF. The variable domain in full, with the rest retrieved from reference TRBV11-2 and TRBJ1-1, is EAGVAQSPRYKIIEKRQSVAFWCNPISGHATLYWYQQILGQGPKLLIQFQNNGVVDDSQLPKDRFSAERLKGVDSTLKIQPAKLEDSAVYLCASTLALTDSAEAFFGQGTRLTVV.